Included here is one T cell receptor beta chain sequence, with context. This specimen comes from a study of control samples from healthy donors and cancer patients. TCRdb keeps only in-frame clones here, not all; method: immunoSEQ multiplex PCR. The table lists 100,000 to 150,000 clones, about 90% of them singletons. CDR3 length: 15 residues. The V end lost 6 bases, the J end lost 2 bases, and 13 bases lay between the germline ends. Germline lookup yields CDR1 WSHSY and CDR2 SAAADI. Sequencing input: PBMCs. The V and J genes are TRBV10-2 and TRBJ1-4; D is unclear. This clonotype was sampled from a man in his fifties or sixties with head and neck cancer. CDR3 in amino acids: CASSRFGETNEKLFF. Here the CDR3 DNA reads TGCGCCAGCAGCCGTTTCGGGGAGACTAATGAAAAACTGTTTTTT.